Below, one TCR beta chain is given with its context. Its antigen has not been determined. Base quality data are lacking; no much larger clone is found one base away. The library was prepared using the immunoSEQ multiplex PCR assay. TCRdb holds this immuneACCESS table with in-frame rearrangements only. Some clones are missing; in checked studies, unresolved V genes explain under half, and the rest has no known cause. The sample includes about 94,000 clones, with 90% to 97% observed a single time. Together, the top ten hold roughly 0.36% of the sample. The germline V gene (reference sequence) specifies SGHKS as CDR1 and YYEKEE as CDR2. V is shortened by 0 bases, J by 3 bases, and the region joining them spans 10 bases. The CDR3 spans 14 residues, from the cysteine through the phenylalanine. Only the CDR3 DNA stays, 42 bases, in frame from base 1. The data were taken from a study of technical replicates of blood from a handful of donors (dated by TCRdb to the late 2010s).

The rearranged segments are TRBV5-5 and TRBJ2-7, with the D gene uncertain. This TCR was sampled from a human donor in good health. Sequenced sample: T cells isolated from PBMCs. CDR3 protein: CASSLGLLDYEQYF. The nucleotide sequence reads as follows: TGTGCCAGCAGCTTGGGACTGCTTGACTACGAGCAGTACTTC.